This is a list of T cell receptor beta chains from one sample in a study of radiotherapy plus CTLA-4 blockade in lung cancer. Sequencing used immunoSEQ multiplex PCR; TCRdb keeps in-frame clones, though not all of them. The table shows about 51,000 clones, with 75% to 85% occurring only once. This specimen was peripheral blood, taken from a patient treated with radiotherapy plus ipilimumab. These receptors were taken from a human donor with non-small cell lung cancer who had a complete response to radiotherapy plus ipilimumab. Both conserved end residues are part of each CDR3. The order of the fields is clone size, CDR3 length, V gene, D gene, J gene, CDR3 DNA, CDR3 protein. A D gene is named only where the DNA matches it firmly. Only some rows state a clone size, as once, few, many or a class for expanded clones.

>-|14|TRBV11-2|TRBD2|TRBJ2-3
TGTGCCAGCAGCCTAGGACTAGCCCTAGATACGCAGTATTTT
CASSLGLALDTQYF
>once|14|TRBV7-9|-|TRBJ1-3
TGTGCCAGCAGACCTACAGGGCCCGGAAACACCATATATTTT
CASRPTGPGNTIYF
>-|13|TRBV7-9|-|TRBJ2-1
TGTGCCAGCAGCTTCACAGAATACAATGAGCAGTTCTTC
CASSFTEYNEQFF
>-|14|TRBV6-1|-|TRBJ1-4
TGTGCCAGCCTGGGCCAGAGTCTTGATGAAAAACTGTTTTTT
CASLGQSLDEKLFF
>-|13|TRBV2|TRBD1|TRBJ1-5
TGTGCCAGCAGTGATGGGGACAGGCAGCCCCAGCATTTT
CASSDGDRQPQHF
>-|13|TRBV30|TRBD1|TRBJ2-2
TGTGCCCGGGGGACAGGGTTGCCCGGGGAGCTGTTTTTT
CARGTGLPGELFF
>-|15|TRBV11-3|-|TRBJ1-2
TGTGCCAGCAGCTTCGGAGAATTCACTAACTATGGCTACACCTTC
CASSFGEFTNYGYTF
>-|12|TRBV7-2|-|TRBJ1-2
TGTGCCAGCAGCTTAGCCGGGGATGGCTACACCTTC
CASSLAGDGYTF
>-|16|TRBV18|TRBD1|TRBJ2-5
TGTGCCAGCTCACCACAACCAGGGGGATTAGGAGAGACCCAGTACTTC
CASSPQPGGLGETQYF
>-|15|TRBV7-2|-|TRBJ2-7
TGTGCCAGCAGCTCCCTAGGACTTGCCCCTCGCGAGCAGTACTTC
CASSSLGLAPREQYF
>-|16|TRBV23-1|-|TRBJ1-1
TGCGCCAGCAGTCAAAAGCCGCGGGGGGGCCTGGGGGAAGCTTTCTTT
CASSQKPRGGLGEAFF
>-|17|TRBV6-1|-|TRBJ2-1
TGTGCCAGCAGTGAATATGTGGGGCGCTTCCAAAACAATGAGCAGTTCTTC
CASSEYVGRFQNNEQFF
>-|14|TRBV30|-|TRBJ1-5
TGTGCCTGGAGTAGAGGCGTCAGTGATCAGCCCCAGCATTTT
CAWSRGVSDQPQHF
>few|13|TRBV25-1|TRBD1|TRBJ1-1
TGTGCCAGCACCAATGACAGGGGCCTTGAAGCTTTCTTT
CASTNDRGLEAFF
>-|14|TRBV6-5|-|TRBJ1-2
TGTGCCAGCAGTTACCGACAGACCAACTATGGCTACACCTTC
CASSYRQTNYGYTF
>-|14|TRBV7-9|-|TRBJ1-2
TGTGCCAGCAGCTCGGGGGGGCTCAACTATGGCTACACCTTC
CASSSGGLNYGYTF
>-|17|TRBV7-9|TRBD2|TRBJ2-1
TGTGCCAGCAGGGAGCGGGCGGGGGGAGGACAACACAATGAGCAGTTCTTC
CASRERAGGGQHNEQFF
>-|14|TRBV6-5|TRBD2|TRBJ2-5
TGTGCCAGCAGTGGACTAGTTGGATTAGAGACCCAGTACTTC
CASSGLVGLETQYF
>-|14|TRBV7-2|-|TRBJ2-1
TGTGCCAGCAGCTTCGACAGGTACTACAATGAGCAGTTCTTC
CASSFDRYYNEQFF
>-|11|TRBV28|TRBD1|TRBJ1-1
TGTGCCAGCAGGACAGGGGGAGAAGCTTTCTTT
CASRTGGEAFF
>-|15|TRBV11-2|-|TRBJ2-3
TGTGCCAGCAGCTTAGAGCCCTACCCCACAGATACGCAGTATTTT
CASSLEPYPTDTQYF
>once|14|TRBV9|TRBD1|TRBJ2-7
TGTGCCAGCAGCCCCCGGGACAGATCCTACGAGCAGTACTTC
CASSPRDRSYEQYF
>-|15|TRBV19|TRBD1|TRBJ2-4
TGTGCCAGTAGTCTCACGGGACAGGGGATAAACATTCAGTACTTC
CASSLTGQGINIQYF
>-|15|TRBV16|-|TRBJ1-1
TGTGCCAGCAGCCAATCGGGGGGTAAGGGCACTGAAGCTTTCTTT
CASSQSGGKGTEAFF
>-|16|TRBV5-1|TRBD1|TRBJ1-3
TGCGCCAGCAGCTCAACCAGCCCGACAGGGGGAAACACCATATATTTT
CASSSTSPTGGNTIYF
>-|15|TRBV10-1|TRBD2|TRBJ2-3
TGCGCCAGCAGTGAGTCGAGTAGCGGGGGGGGAACGCAGTATTTT
CASSESSSGGGTQYF
>-|13|TRBV18|-|TRBJ1-1
TGTGCCAGCTCACCCAGTGAAGACACTGAAGCTTTCTTT
CASSPSEDTEAFF
>-|14|TRBV7-8|-|TRBJ2-5
TGTGCCAGCAGCTTAGCCGGGGGCCAAGAGACCCAGTACTTC
CASSLAGGQETQYF
>-|14|TRBV27|TRBD1|TRBJ2-1
TGTGCCAGCAGTCTCCAGGACAGGCCCAATGAGCAGTTCTTC
CASSLQDRPNEQFF
>-|17|TRBV30|-|TRBJ1-5
TGTGCCTGGAGTGCCCAGGGGTTGGGGTATAGCAATCAGCCCCAGCATTTT
CAWSAQGLGYSNQPQHF
>-|14|TRBV4-1|-|TRBJ1-2
TGCGCCAGCAGCCAAGTCATCAGGGGAAGTGGCTACACCTTC
CASSQVIRGSGYTF
>-|18|TRBV7-2|-|TRBJ2-2
TGTGCCAGCAGCTTATTTGGGGTTGCCAGGGGAAACACCGGGGAGCTGTTTTTT
CASSLFGVARGNTGELFF
>-|14|TRBV18|TRBD1|TRBJ2-5
TGTGCCAGCTCACCTGCAGGGGGCCATGAGACCCAGTACTTC
CASSPAGGHETQYF
>-|13|TRBV27|-|TRBJ1-5
TGTGCCAGCAGTCCAGGGATGCGTCAGCCCCAGCATTTT
CASSPGMRQPQHF
>-|13|TRBV29-1|-|TRBJ2-1
TGCAGCGCCCGTCAGGGGTCATGGGATGAGCAGTTCTTC
CSARQGSWDEQFF
>-|13|TRBV5-4|-|TRBJ2-7
TGTGCCAGCAGCTTGGGCGGGGGCCTGCCCCGGTACTTC
CASSLGGGLPRYF
>-|13|TRBV30|TRBD1|TRBJ1-2
TGTGCCTTCGGGACAGGGTTGTACTATGGCTACACCTTC
CAFGTGLYYGYTF
>-|14|TRBV6-5|TRBD1|TRBJ1-5
TGTGCCAGCGCGACAGGGGGAAACAATCAGCCCCAGCATTTT
CASATGGNNQPQHF
>-|12|TRBV19|-|TRBJ1-1
TGTGCCAGTAGCCTTCGGAGCGGTGAAGCTTTCTTT
CASSLRSGEAFF
>once|15|TRBV7-2|-|TRBJ1-6
TGTGCCAGCAGCTTAGCCGGGGATGTAATCTCACCCCTCCACTTT
CASSLAGDVISPLHF
>-|12|TRBV30|-|TRBJ1-2
TGTGCCTGGAGTGTCCGCCCCACTCGACTCACCTTC
CAWSVRPTRLTF
>-|14|TRBV4-3|TRBD1|TRBJ2-5
TGCGCCAGCAGCATGGACAGGGGAGGAGAGACCCAGTACTTC
CASSMDRGGETQYF
>-|15|TRBV7-2|-|TRBJ1-5
TGTGCCAGCAGCTTAGATGGGGGGAGCAATCAGCCCCAGCATTTT
CASSLDGGSNQPQHF
>-|13|TRBV5-4|-|TRBJ1-1
TGTGCCAGCAGCCCCGGGACACGAACTGAAGCTTTCTTT
CASSPGTRTEAFF
>-|15|TRBV7-9|-|TRBJ1-1
TGTGCCAGCAGTGCGGGTGGCGCGGGGAACACTGAAGCTTTCTTT
CASSAGGAGNTEAFF